This T cell receptor beta chain is from a study of blood T cell repertoires in COVID-19. In the study overall: Researchers got acute and convalescent COVID-19 samples from the United States, Italy and Spain. Sources were T cells, B-cell-depleted T cells, or PBMCs; the material itself was cDNA or gDNA.

In the study's own analysis: Reference gene primer amplification gave estimated nucleated cell counts. Repertoires were generated with immunoSEQ multiplex PCR, while TCRdb's copy carries only in-frame clones and drops some. V and J calls and clone size are copied from that table; D and trimming were computed from the DNA. The table records nearly 350,000 clones, about 90% of them present only once. Seattle patients were enrolled during active infection and followed longitudinally. This sequence originates from a woman between 50 and 59 years old with COVID-19, enrolled during active disease. The specimen was peripheral blood.

The CDR3 region has the DNA TGTGCCAGCATCGACAGGGATGCAACTAATGAAAAACTGTTTTTT. Amino acid sequence: CASIDRDATNEKLFF. This chain uses TRBV2 with TRBJ1-4; 7 nucleotides align to TRBD1. The V gene end was trimmed by 7 bases and the J gene end by 0 bases; junction bases not matched to a gene: 5. In germline, CDR1 is SNHLY, CDR2 FYNNEI. The CDR3 sequence is 15 residues long.